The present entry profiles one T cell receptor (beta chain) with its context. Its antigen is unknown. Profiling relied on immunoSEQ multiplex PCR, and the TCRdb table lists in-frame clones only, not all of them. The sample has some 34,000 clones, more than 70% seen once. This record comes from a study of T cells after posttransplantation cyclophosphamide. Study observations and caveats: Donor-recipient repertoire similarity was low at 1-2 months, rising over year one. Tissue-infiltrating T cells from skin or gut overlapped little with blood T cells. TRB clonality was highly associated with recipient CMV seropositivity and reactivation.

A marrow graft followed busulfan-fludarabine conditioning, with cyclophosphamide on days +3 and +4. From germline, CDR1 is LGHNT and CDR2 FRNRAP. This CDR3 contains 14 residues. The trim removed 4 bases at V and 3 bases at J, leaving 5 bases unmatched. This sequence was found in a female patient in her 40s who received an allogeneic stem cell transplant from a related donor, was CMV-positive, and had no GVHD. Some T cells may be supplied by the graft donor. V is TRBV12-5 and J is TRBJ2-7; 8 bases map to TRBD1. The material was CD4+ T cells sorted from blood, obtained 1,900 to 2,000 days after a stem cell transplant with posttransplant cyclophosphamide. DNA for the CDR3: TGTGCTAGTGGTTCCGTGACAGGGGACTACGAGCAGTACTTC. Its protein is CASGSVTGDYEQYF.